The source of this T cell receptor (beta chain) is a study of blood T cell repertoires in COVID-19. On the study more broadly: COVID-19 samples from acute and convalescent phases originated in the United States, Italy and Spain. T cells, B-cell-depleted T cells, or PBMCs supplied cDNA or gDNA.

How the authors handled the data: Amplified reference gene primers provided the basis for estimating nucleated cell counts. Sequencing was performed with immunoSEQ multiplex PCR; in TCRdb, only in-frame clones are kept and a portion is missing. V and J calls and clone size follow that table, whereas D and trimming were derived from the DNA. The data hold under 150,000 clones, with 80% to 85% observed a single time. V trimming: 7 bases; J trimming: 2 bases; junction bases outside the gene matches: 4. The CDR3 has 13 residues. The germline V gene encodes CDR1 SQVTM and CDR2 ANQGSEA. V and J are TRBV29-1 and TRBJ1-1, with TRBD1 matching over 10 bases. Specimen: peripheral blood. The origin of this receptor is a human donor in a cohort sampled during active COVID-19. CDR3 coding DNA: TGCAGCGCTAGGGACAGGGGAAACACTGAAGCTTTCTTT. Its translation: CSARDRGNTEAFF. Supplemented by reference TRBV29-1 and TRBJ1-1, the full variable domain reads SAVISQKPSRDICQRGTSLTIQCQVDSQVTMMFWYRQQPGQSLTLIATANQGSEATYESGFVIDKFPISRPNLTFSTLTVSNMSPEDSSIYLCSARDRGNTEAFFGQGTRLTVV.